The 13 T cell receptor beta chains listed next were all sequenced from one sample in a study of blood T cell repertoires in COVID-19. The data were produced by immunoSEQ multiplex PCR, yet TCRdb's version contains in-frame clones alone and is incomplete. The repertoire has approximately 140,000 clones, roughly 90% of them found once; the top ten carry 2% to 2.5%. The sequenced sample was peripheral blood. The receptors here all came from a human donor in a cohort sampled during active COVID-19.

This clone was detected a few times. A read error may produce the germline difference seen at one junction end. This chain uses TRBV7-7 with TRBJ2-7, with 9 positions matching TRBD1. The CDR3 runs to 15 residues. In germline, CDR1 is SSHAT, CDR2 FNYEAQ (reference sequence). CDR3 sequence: CASSLGTGNIDEQYF. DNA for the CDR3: TGTGCTAGCAGCTTGGGGACAGGGAATATCGACGAGCAGTACTTC. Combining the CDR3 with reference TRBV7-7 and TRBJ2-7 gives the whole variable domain GAGVSQSPRYKVTKRGQDVTLRCDPISSHATLYWYQQALGQGPEFLTYFNYEAQPDKSGLPSDRFSAERPEGSISTLTIQRTEQRDSAMYRCASSLGTGNIDEQYFGPGTRLTVT.

The DNA of the CDR3 is TGCAGTGCTAGTGAGGGACAGGGGCGGAGTGAGCAGTTCTTC. Translating it yields CSASEGQGRSEQFF. This chain connects TRBV20-1 to TRBJ2-1, with 10 bases fitting TRBD1. Trimming took 3 bases from V and 9 from J; bases not matched to a gene: 8. CDR1 is DFQATT and CDR2 is SNEGSKA in the germline V gene (reference sequence). CDR3 length: 14 amino acids.

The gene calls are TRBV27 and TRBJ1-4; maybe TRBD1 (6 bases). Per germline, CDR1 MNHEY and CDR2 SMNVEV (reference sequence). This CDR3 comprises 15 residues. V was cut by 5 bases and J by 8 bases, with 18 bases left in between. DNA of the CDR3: TGTGCCAGCAGTCCCCCGAGGGGGTTGGGCGAAAAACTGTTTTTT. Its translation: CASSPPRGLGEKLFF.

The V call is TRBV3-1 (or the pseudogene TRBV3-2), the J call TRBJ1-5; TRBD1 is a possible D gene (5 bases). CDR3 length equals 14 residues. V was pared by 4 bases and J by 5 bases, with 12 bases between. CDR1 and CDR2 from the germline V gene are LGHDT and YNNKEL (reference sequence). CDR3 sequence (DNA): TGTGCCAGCAGCCCCAAGGACAAGTATCAGCCCCAGCATTTT. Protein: CASSPKDKYQPQHF.

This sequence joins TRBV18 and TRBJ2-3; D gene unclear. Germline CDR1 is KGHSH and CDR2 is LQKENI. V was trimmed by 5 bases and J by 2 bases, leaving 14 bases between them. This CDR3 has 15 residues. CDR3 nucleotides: TGTGCCAGCTCAAAACGCCGTTCAGACACAGATACGCAGTATTTT. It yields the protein CASSKRRSDTDTQYF.

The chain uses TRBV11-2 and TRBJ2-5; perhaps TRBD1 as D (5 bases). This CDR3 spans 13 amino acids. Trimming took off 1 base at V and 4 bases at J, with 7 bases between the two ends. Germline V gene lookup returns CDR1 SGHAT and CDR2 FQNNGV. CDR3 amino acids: CASSLVRGETQYF. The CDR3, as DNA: TGTGCCAGCAGCTTAGTTAGGGGAGAGACCCAGTACTTC.

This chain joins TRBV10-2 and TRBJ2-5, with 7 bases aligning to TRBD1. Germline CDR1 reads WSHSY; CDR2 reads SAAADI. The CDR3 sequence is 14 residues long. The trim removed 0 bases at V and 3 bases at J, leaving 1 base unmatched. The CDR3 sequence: CASSESGTEETQYF. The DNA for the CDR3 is TGCGCCAGCAGTGAGTCCGGGACAGAAGAGACCCAGTACTTC.

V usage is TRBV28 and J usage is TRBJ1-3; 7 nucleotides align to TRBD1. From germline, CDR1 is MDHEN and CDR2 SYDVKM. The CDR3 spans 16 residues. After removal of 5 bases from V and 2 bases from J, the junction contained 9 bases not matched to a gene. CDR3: CASSPPQGNTGNTIYF. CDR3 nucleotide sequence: TGTGCCAGCAGTCCTCCACAGGGGAATACTGGAAACACCATATATTTT.

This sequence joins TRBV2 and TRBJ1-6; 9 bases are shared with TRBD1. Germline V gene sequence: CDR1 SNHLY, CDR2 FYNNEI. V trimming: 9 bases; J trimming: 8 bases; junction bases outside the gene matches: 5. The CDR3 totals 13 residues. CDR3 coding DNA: TGTGCCAGTATGGACAGGGGTTATTCACCCCTCCACTTT. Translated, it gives CASMDRGYSPLHF.

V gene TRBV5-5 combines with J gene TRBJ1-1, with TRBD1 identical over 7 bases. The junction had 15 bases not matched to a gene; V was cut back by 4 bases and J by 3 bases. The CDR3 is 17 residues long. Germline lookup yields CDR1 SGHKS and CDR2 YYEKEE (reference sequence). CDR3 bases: TGTGCCAGCAGCCCCCGGAGCAAGGGGGCGTCGGACACTGAAGCTTTCTTT. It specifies CASSPRSKGASDTEAFF.

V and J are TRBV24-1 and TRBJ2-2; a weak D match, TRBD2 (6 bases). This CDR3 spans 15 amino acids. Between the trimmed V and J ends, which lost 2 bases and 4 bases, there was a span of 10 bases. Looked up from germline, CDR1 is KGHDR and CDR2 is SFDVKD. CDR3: CATSDSRTTTGELFF. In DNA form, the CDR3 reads TGTGCCACCAGTGATTCCCGGACTACCACCGGGGAGCTGTTTTTT.

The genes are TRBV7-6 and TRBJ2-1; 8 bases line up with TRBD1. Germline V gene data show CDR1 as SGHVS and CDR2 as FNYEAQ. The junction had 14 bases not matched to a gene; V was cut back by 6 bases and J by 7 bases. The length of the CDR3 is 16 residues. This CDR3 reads CASSSYRQGWGNEQFF. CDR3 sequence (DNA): TGTGCCAGCAGTTCGTATAGACAGGGGTGGGGTAATGAGCAGTTCTTC.

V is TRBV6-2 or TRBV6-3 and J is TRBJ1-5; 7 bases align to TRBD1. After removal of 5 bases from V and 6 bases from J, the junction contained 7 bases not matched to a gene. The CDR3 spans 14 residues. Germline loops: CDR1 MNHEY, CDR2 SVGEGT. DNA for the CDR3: TGTGCCAGCAGTAAGGGGCAGGGGGTTCAGCCCCAGCATTTT. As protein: CASSKGQGVQPQHF.